This T cell receptor beta chain is from a study of T cells in Graves' hyperthyroidism and ophthalmopathy. In making diagnoses, clinical symptoms, serum thyroxine and TRAb, thyroid ultrasound and orbital computed tomography were all used. Authors of the study amplified TCR beta CDR3 regions from RNA transcripts. Primed by the HTBI set, a first-round RT-PCR was run on the TCR CDR3. One entry per CDR3 protein results from TCRdb running MiXCR on the multiplex PCR reads. The repertoire holds hundreds of thousands of distinct CDR3 sequences, with approximately 40% as singletons. This clonotype was picked up a small number of times. V was trimmed by 5 bases and J by 3 bases, leaving 10 bases between them. CDR3 size: 14 residues.

The clonotype was recovered from a man aged 18 to 29 with Graves' hyperthyroidism. The chain carries TRBV12-3 or TRBV12-4 and TRBJ2-2, with D uncertain. The sample consisted of blood. The CDR3 loop is CASSEAKDTGELFF. The CDR3 DNA reads as TGTGCCAGCAGTGAAGCGAAGGACACCGGGGAGCTGTTTTTT.